This T cell receptor (beta chain) was captured in a study of T cell responses to AZD1222 COVID-19 vaccine. Study-wide results and limits: Spike-specific TCRs gained breadth and depth after people received two AZD1222 doses.

TCRdb's table, derived via immunoSEQ multiplex PCR, lists solely in-frame clones and lacks some. The table includes approximately 120,000 clones, roughly 91% detected once. Germline assignment: CDR1 SGHAT and CDR2 FQNNGV. This CDR3 contains 11 residues. V was cut by 1 base and J by 9 bases, with 6 bases left in between. This clone was observed a single time. What it recognizes is unknown. This clonotype was sampled from an adult in good health. The rearrangement uses TRBV11-2 and TRBJ1-1; no clear D gene. The sequences come from peripheral blood, collected on day 0 of MenACWY control vaccination. CDR3 nucleotides: TGTGCCAGCAGCTTAGGCTCAAAAGCTTTCTTT. Its protein is CASSLGSKAFF.